This is a list of T cell receptor beta chains from one sample in a study of cytomegalovirus exposure and HLA in healthy donors. Produced via immunoSEQ multiplex PCR; TCRdb's table is partial and in-frame only. The sample comprises roughly 90,000 clones, 90% to 95% of which are singletons, and around 1.1% rests with the top ten. Input material: PBMCs. Receptors were obtained from a woman aged 30 to 39 in good health and CMV-seropositive. Each CDR3 is given with its conserved first and last residue. Each record gives: V gene, D gene, clone size, J gene, CDR3 DNA, CDR3 protein. The D gene is left open where the match is weak. Only some rows state a clone size, as once, few, many or a class for expanded clones.

TRBV30	TRBD2	-	TRBJ2-3	TGTGCCTGGAGTCGCCGGGGGGCAGATACGCAGTATTTT	CAWSRRGADTQYF
TRBV2	TRBD1	-	TRBJ2-2	TGTGCCAGCAGATCACAGGGGGCAGGGAACACCGGGGAGCTGTTTTTT	CASRSQGAGNTGELFF
TRBV28	TRBD1	-	TRBJ1-1	TGTGCCAGCACCCGAGCCGGGACAGCTATACTTGAAGCTTTCTTT	CASTRAGTAILEAFF
TRBV28	-	-	TRBJ1-2	TGTGCCAGCAGCGAAGGGACTTTCTATGGCTACACCTTC	CASSEGTFYGYTF
TRBV6-6	-	-	TRBJ2-2	TGTGCCAGCAGTTACCCTCGGGACTCGGGGGAGCTGTTTTTT	CASSYPRDSGELFF
TRBV9	TRBD2	-	TRBJ2-1	TGTGCCAGCAGCGTAGCTCTGCGGGAGGGAGACAATGAGCAGTTCTTC	CASSVALREGDNEQFF
TRBV11-3	TRBD2	-	TRBJ2-3	TGTGCCAGCAGCCCCCGGACTAGCGGGAGCACAGATACGCAGTATTTT	CASSPRTSGSTDTQYF
TRBV5-1	-	-	TRBJ2-1	TGCGCCAGCAGCTTGGCCGGGAGCTCCTACAATGAGCAGTTCTTC	CASSLAGSSYNEQFF
TRBV14	TRBD2	-	TRBJ2-5	TGTGCCAGCAGCCAAGTAGTTCCGACTAGCGGGAGTTTAGAGACCCAGTACTTC	CASSQVVPTSGSLETQYF
TRBV5-5	-	-	TRBJ2-5	TGTGCCAGCACCCTCGGGACTCCCCAAGGGGCCCAGTACTTC	CASTLGTPQGAQYF
TRBV6-5	TRBD1	-	TRBJ1-1	TGTGCCAGCAGACCTACAGGGGGGAGGACTGAAGCTTTCTTT	CASRPTGGRTEAFF
TRBV28	-	once	TRBJ1-2	TGTGCCAGCAGTTTAAGGGGCAGGGATAATGGCTACACCTTC	CASSLRGRDNGYTF
TRBV27	TRBD2	-	TRBJ2-3	TGTGCCAGCAGTAAAGGGACTAGCGGGAACCATAGCACAGATACGCAGTATTTT	CASSKGTSGNHSTDTQYF
TRBV18	-	-	TRBJ2-5	TGTGCCAGCTCACGACGTGCCCAGGGGTCCCGGGGTCGGGAGACCCAGTACTTC	CASSRRAQGSRGRETQYF
TRBV19	TRBD2	-	TRBJ2-1	TGTGCCAGTAGTAGTCGGCCTAGCGGGAGGTCTTGGCGGAAGTTCTTC	CASSSRPSGRSWRKFF
TRBV19	-	-	TRBJ2-7	TGTGCCAGTAGTCCAGTAGCGGCGAACGACGAGCAGTACTTC	CASSPVAANDEQYF
TRBV28	TRBD2	once	TRBJ2-7	TGTGCCAGCAGGTCAGGGGCTAGCGGGACCTTCTACGAGCAGTACTTC	CASRSGASGTFYEQYF
TRBV28	TRBD2	-	TRBJ2-5	TGTGCCAGCAGTCTTGGTAGGGACTACGGAACCGGGGAGACCCAGTACTTC	CASSLGRDYGTGETQYF
TRBV27	-	-	TRBJ2-1	TGTGCCAACAGTTCCCCCCCCGGGAGCTCCTACAATGAGCAGTTCTTC	CANSSPPGSSYNEQFF
TRBV19	-	-	TRBJ2-1	TGTGCCAGTAGTATATTTAACAATTACAATGAGCAGTTCTTC	CASSIFNNYNEQFF
TRBV30	TRBD2	-	TRBJ2-1	TGTGCCTGGAGTGCCGTAGCGGGAGGGCCATTCTCTGAGCAGTTCTTC	CAWSAVAGGPFSEQFF
TRBV11-2	TRBD2	-	TRBJ2-7	TGTGCCAGCAGCACCGGGACTAGCTACGAGCAGTACTTC	CASSTGTSYEQYF